The source of this T cell receptor beta chain is a study of blood T cell repertoires in COVID-19. Overall study: T cells, B-cell-depleted T cells, or PBMCs supplied cDNA or gDNA.

V was shortened by 6 bases and J by 1 base, with 15 bases between the two germline ends. This CDR3 region has 15 residues. Germline CDR1 and CDR2: MNHEY and SVGAGI. Only in-frame clones appear in the TCRdb table, and some are missing; sequencing was by immunoSEQ multiplex PCR. Of about 670,000 clones detected, 90% appear once; the ten largest clones hold over 0.2%. This sequence was found in a woman younger than 35 with acute or convalescent COVID-19. The chain is built from TRBV6-5 and TRBJ1-2, with a weak D call TRBD1 (6 bases). The sequenced sample was peripheral blood. The CDR3 nucleotides read TGTGCCAGCAGCGACGGACAGAGAATTAACTATGGCTACACCTTC. This codes for CASSDGQRINYGYTF.